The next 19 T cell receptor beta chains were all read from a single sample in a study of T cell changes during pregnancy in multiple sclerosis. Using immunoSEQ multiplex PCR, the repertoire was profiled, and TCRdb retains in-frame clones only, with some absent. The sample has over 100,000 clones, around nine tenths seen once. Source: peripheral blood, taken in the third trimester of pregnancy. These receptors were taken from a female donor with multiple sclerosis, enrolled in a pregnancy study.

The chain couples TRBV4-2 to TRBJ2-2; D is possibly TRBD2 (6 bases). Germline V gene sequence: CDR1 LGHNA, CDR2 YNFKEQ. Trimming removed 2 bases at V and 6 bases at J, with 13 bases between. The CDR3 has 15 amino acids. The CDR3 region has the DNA TGTGCCAGCAGCCAATCGACGGGAGTGGCCGGGGAGCTGTTTTTT. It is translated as CASSQSTGVAGELFF.

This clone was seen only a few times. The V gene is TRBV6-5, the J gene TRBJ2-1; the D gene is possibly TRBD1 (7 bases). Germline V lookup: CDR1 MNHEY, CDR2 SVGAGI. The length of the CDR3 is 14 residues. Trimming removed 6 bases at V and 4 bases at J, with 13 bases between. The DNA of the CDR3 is TGTGCCAGCAGAGGAGGGGGCGCATACAATGAGCAGTTCTTC. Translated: CASRGGGAYNEQFF.

The CDR3 DNA reads TGTGCCAGCAGTTTTAGCCCCGTAAGATCCAAAGAGACCCAGTACTTC. It is translated as CASSFSPVRSKETQYF. The chain combines TRBV6-6 with TRBJ2-5; D remains unclear. The CDR3 spans 16 residues. CDR1 is MNHNY, CDR2 SVGAGI, per germline (reference sequence). The V end lost 4 bases, the J end lost 3 bases, and 18 bases lay between the germline ends.

The CDR3 DNA follows: TGTGCCAGCAGGGCTAGCGGGGGGGTTGAGCAGTTCTTC. It translates to CASRASGGVEQFF. The genes are TRBV6-6 and TRBJ2-1, with TRBD2 matching 12 bases. This CDR3 has 13 amino acids. Germline-derived CDR1 and CDR2 are MNHNY and SVGAGI (reference sequence). J gave up 9 bases and V 6 bases, and 3 bases lay outside the gene matches.

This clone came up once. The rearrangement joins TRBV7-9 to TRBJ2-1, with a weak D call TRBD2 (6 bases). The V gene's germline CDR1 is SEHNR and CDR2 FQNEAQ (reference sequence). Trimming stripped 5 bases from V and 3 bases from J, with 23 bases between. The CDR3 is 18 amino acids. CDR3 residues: CASSGSGMRGASYNEQFF. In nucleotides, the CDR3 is TGTGCCAGCAGCGGATCCGGGATGCGGGGCGCTAGCTACAATGAGCAGTTCTTC.

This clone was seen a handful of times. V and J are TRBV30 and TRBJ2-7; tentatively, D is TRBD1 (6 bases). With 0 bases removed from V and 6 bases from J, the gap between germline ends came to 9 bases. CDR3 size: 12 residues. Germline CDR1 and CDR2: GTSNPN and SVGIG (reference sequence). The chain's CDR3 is CAWSVGDTEQYF. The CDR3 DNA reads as TGTGCCTGGAGTGTAGGGGACACCGAGCAGTACTTC.

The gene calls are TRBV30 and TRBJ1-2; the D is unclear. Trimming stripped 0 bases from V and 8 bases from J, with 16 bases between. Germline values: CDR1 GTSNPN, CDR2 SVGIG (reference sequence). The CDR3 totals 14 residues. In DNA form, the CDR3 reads TGTGCCTGGAGTGTCTCCAGGTTTGGCGAGGGCTACACCTTC. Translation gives CAWSVSRFGEGYTF. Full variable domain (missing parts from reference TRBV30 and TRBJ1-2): SQTIHQWPATLVQPVGSPLSLECTVEGTSNPNLYWYRQAAGRGLQLLFYSVGIGQISSEVPQNLSASRPQDRQFILSSKKLLLSDSGFYLCAWSVSRFGEGYTFGSGTRLTVV.

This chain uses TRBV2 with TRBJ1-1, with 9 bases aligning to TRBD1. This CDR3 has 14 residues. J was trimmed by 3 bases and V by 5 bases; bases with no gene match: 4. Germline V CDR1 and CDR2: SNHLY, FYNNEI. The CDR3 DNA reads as TGTGCCAGCAGTCGGGACAGGGTCGACACTGAAGCTTTCTTT. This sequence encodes CASSRDRVDTEAFF.

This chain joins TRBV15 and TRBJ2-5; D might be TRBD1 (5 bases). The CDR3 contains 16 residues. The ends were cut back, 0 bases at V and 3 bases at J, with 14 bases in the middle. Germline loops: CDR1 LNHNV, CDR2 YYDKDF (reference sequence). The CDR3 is CATSRDQGVIEETQYF. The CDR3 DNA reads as TGTGCCACCAGCAGAGATCAGGGCGTAATCGAAGAGACCCAGTACTTC.

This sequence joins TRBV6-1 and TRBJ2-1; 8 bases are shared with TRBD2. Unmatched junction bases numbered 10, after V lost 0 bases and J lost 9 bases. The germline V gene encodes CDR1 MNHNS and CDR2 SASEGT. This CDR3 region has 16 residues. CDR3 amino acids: CASSEAITSGFGEQFF. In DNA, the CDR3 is TGTGCCAGCAGTGAAGCGATTACTAGCGGTTTCGGTGAGCAGTTCTTC.

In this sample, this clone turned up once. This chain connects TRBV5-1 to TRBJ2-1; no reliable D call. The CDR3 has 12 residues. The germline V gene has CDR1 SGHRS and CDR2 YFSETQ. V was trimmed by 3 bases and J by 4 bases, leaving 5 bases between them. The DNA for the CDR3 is TGCGCCAGCAGCTCGCAGTACAATGAGCAGTTCTTC. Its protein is CASSSQYNEQFF.

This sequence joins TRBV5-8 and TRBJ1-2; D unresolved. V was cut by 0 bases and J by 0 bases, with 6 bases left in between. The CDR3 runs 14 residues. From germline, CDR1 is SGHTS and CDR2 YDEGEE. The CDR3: CASSLGGANYGYTF. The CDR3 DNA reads TGTGCCAGCAGCTTGGGCGGAGCTAACTATGGCTACACCTTC.

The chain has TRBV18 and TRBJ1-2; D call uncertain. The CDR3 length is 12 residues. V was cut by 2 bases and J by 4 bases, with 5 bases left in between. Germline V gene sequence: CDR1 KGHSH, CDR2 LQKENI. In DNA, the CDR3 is TGTGCCAGCTCACCATCGAGCTATGGCTACACCTTC. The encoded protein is CASSPSSYGYTF.

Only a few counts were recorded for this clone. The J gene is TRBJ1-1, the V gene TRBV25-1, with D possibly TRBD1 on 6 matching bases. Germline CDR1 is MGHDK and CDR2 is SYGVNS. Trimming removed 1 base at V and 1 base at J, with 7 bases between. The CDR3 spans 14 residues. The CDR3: CASSEWGQNTEAFF. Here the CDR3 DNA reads TGTGCCAGCAGTGAATGGGGGCAGAACACTGAAGCTTTCTTT. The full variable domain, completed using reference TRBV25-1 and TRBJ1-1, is EADIYQTPRYLVIGTGKKITLECSQTMGHDKMYWYQQDPGMELHLIHYSYGVNSTEKGDLSSESTVSRIRTEHFPLTLESARPSHTSQYLCASSEWGQNTEAFFGQGTRLTVV.

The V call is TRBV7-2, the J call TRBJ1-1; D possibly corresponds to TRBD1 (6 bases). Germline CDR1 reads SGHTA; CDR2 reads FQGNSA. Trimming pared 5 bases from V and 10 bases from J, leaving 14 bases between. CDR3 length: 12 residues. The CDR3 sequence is CASSPDRPGAFF. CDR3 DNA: TGTGCCAGCAGCCCAGACAGGCCTGGAGCTTTCTTT.

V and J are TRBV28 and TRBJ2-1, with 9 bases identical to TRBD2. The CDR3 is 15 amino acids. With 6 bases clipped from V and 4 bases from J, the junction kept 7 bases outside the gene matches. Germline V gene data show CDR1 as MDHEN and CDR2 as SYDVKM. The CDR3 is CASSLGLAQYNEQFF. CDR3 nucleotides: TGTGCCAGCAGCCTGGGACTAGCACAGTACAATGAGCAGTTCTTC.

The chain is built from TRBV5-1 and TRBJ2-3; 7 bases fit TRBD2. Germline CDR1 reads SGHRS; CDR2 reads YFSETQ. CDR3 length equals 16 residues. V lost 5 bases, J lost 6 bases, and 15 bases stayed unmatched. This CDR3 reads CASRLASGPLTDTQYF. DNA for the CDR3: TGCGCCAGCAGACTGGCTAGCGGACCCTTGACGGATACGCAGTATTTT.

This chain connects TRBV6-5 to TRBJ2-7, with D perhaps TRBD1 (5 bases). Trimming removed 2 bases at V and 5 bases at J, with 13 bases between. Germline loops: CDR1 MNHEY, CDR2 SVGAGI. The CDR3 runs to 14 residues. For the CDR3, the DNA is TGTGCCAGCAGTTACATAGGGGTGAGGCACGAGCAGTACTTC. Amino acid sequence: CASSYIGVRHEQYF.

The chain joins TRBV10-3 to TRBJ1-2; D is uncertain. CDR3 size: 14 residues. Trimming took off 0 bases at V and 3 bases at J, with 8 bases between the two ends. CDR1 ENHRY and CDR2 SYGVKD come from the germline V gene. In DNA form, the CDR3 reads TGTGCCATCAGTGAGTCTGTAGCGGACTATGGCTACACCTTC. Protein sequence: CAISESVADYGYTF.